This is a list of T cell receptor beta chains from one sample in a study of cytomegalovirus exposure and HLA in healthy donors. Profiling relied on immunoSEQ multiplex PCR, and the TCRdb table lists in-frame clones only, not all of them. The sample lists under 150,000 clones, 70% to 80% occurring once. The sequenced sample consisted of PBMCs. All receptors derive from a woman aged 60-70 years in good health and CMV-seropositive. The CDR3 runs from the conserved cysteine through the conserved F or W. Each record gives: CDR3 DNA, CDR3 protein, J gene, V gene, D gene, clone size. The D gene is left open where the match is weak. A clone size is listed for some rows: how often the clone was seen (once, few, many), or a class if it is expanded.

TGCGCCAGCAGCCCTCTGACAGGGGCCGGGGGCACTGAAGCTTTCTTT CASSPLTGAGGTEAFF TRBJ1-1 TRBV5-1 TRBD1 few
TGTGCCATCAGTGACGGGGAGTATGGCACTGAAGCTTTCTTT CAISDGEYGTEAFF TRBJ1-1 TRBV10-3 NA few
TGTGCCAGCAGCGCAGGCGGGGGTAATAGCAATCAGCCCCAGCATTTT CASSAGGGNSNQPQHF TRBJ1-5 TRBV9 NA few
TGTGCCATCAGTGAGTCTCCGGGACTGGGGGAAAAACTGTTTTTT CAISESPGLGEKLFF TRBJ1-4 TRBV10-3 NA NA
TGTGCCAGCAGCCATGGGCCTGGACAGGGCAGCAACGAGCAGTACTTC CASSHGPGQGSNEQYF TRBJ2-7 TRBV14 TRBD1 NA
TGTGCCACCAGCAGCACGGCTAGGGGGGCCAACGTCCTGACTTTC CATSSTARGANVLTF TRBJ2-6 TRBV15 NA NA
TGTGCCAGCAGCTTAGCCCGGACAGTTGCCTATGGCTACACCTTC CASSLARTVAYGYTF TRBJ1-2 TRBV7-2 NA once
TGTGCCAGCAGCCCCAGTAGCGGGGGGAACCAAGAGACCCAGTACTTC CASSPSSGGNQETQYF TRBJ2-5 TRBV9 TRBD2 few
TGTGCCAGCAGCTTCAAACGGCAGGGCTTCGGAGATACGCAGTATTTT CASSFKRQGFGDTQYF TRBJ2-3 TRBV5-7 NA NA
TGCAGCGTAGAAGAGGGGGGGACTGAAGCTTTCTTT CSVEEGGTEAFF TRBJ1-1 TRBV29-1 NA NA
TGTGCCAGCAGTTTAATAGCATATTCGACCCAGTACTTC CASSLIAYSTQYF TRBJ2-5 TRBV27 NA NA
TGTGCCAGCAGTTACACGGGGTCTAATGAAAAACTGTTTTTT CASSYTGSNEKLFF TRBJ1-4 TRBV6-5 NA once
TGCGCCAGCAGCTTGGCCGTTCCGGGGGTAGGGGATGAGCAGTTCTTC CASSLAVPGVGDEQFF TRBJ2-1 TRBV5-1 NA few
TGCGCCAGCGGCTGGACTGGGGACACTGAAGCTTTCTTT CASGWTGDTEAFF TRBJ1-1 TRBV10-2 NA NA
TGTGCCAGCTCAATACAGGGCTCGGAGACTGAAGCTTTCTTT CASSIQGSETEAFF TRBJ1-1 TRBV18 NA NA
TGTGCCAGCAGCTTAGCGCAGGACAGGGCCAACTATGGCTACACCTTC CASSLAQDRANYGYTF TRBJ1-2 TRBV7-8 TRBD1 NA
TGCGCCAGCGAGAACAGGGCGGGCACTGAAGCTTTCTTT CASENRAGTEAFF TRBJ1-1 TRBV5-1 NA few
TGTGCCAGCAGCGAGGGACAGGGGATGGTCTATGGCTACACCTTC CASSEGQGMVYGYTF TRBJ1-2 TRBV9 TRBD1 NA
TGTGCCAGCAGCTTGGCCGAGGCGGGAGAATACAATGAGCAGTTCTTC CASSLAEAGEYNEQFF TRBJ2-1 TRBV5-6 TRBD2 few
TGTGCCAGCAGCTTCCCGAGACAGGGGACCAACACTGAAGCTTTCTTT CASSFPRQGTNTEAFF TRBJ1-1 TRBV7-9 TRBD1 NA
TGTGCCAGCAGCCCGGGGGGTCAGGCTGGCTACACCTTC CASSPGGQAGYTF TRBJ1-2 TRBV6-1 NA NA
TGTGCCAGCAGCGTAGGAGGGTATAATTCACCCCTCCACTTT CASSVGGYNSPLHF TRBJ1-6 TRBV9 NA NA
TGCGCCAGCAGCATTACAGGGGAAAGGGGCTACACCTTC CASSITGERGYTF TRBJ1-2 TRBV5-1 TRBD1 few
TGTGCCAGTAGTATTGGGCAGGGGTATGGCTACACCTTC CASSIGQGYGYTF TRBJ1-2 TRBV19 NA NA
TGTGCCAGCAGTGCGTCCCGGGGAGCGGCAAGCTCCTACGAGCAGTACTTC CASSASRGAASSYEQYF TRBJ2-7 TRBV2 NA NA
TGCGCCAGTAAGGACAGTCCCCTAGGCTATGGCTACACCTTC CASKDSPLGYGYTF TRBJ1-2 TRBV4-1 NA NA
TGTGCCACCAGCAGGGACAGTCGCTACGAGCAGTACTTC CATSRDSRYEQYF TRBJ2-7 TRBV15 NA once
TGCGCCAGCAGCGCATCCGGGACTAGCAGTTCTGAGCAGTTCTTC CASSASGTSSSEQFF TRBJ2-1 TRBV5-1 TRBD2 NA
TGTGCCAGCAGCCCCAGACTAGCGGGGAACTCGGTAAGCGATGAGCAGTTCTTC CASSPRLAGNSVSDEQFF TRBJ2-1 TRBV4-2 TRBD2 NA
TGTGCCAGCAGTACCGACAGGGGTGGTGGCTACACCTTC CASSTDRGGGYTF TRBJ1-2 TRBV6-6 TRBD1 NA
TGCGCCACCAGGGTGGGGGCTGGGAGTTCACCCCTCCACTTT CATRVGAGSSPLHF TRBJ1-6 TRBV5-1 NA NA
TGTGCCAGCAGTTACTCGGCGGACACTGAAGCTTTCTTT CASSYSADTEAFF TRBJ1-1 TRBV6-5 NA few
TGTGCCAGCTCACCACCTCCAGGGGAGTCACCCCCCCACTTT CASSPPPGESPPHF TRBJ1-6 TRBV18 NA NA
TGTGCCAGCAGTGACGATGACAGGGGCTACAATGAGCAGTTCTTC CASSDDDRGYNEQFF TRBJ2-1 TRBV6-4 TRBD1 NA
TGTGCCAGCACCCCGTCCGGCTATGGCTACACCTTC CASTPSGYGYTF TRBJ1-2 TRBV28 NA NA
TGTGCCAGCAGCCCTGGAGAGCGGGGCTACGAGCAGTACTTC CASSPGERGYEQYF TRBJ2-7 TRBV2 TRBD2 NA
TGCGCCACCTCCTTGGGGAGCGGGGGGCTATACCAAGAGACCCAGTACTTC CATSLGSGGLYQETQYF TRBJ2-5 TRBV5-1 TRBD2 once
TGTGCCAGCAGCACCCGACAGGGGTCCAACAATGAGCAGTTCTTC CASSTRQGSNNEQFF TRBJ2-1 TRBV9 TRBD1 NA
TGTGCCATCAGTGAGTCGGGCAGGATCAACACTGAAGCTTTCTTT CAISESGRINTEAFF TRBJ1-1 TRBV10-3 NA NA
TGTGCCAGCAGCTTAGCACTCAGGAATGGCTACACCTTC CASSLALRNGYTF TRBJ1-2 TRBV7-8 NA NA
TGTGCCAGCCGACAGGGACCGATGAACACTGAAGCTTTCTTT CASRQGPMNTEAFF TRBJ1-1 TRBV19 TRBD1 NA
TGTGCCAGCAGCGCCCAACAGGGTGACCAAGAGACCCAGTACTTC CASSAQQGDQETQYF TRBJ2-5 TRBV21-1 NA NA
TGTGCCAGCAGTTCTCATAGCGGGGGTGATGGTGAGCAGTTCTTC CASSSHSGGDGEQFF TRBJ2-1 TRBV7-2 TRBD2 NA